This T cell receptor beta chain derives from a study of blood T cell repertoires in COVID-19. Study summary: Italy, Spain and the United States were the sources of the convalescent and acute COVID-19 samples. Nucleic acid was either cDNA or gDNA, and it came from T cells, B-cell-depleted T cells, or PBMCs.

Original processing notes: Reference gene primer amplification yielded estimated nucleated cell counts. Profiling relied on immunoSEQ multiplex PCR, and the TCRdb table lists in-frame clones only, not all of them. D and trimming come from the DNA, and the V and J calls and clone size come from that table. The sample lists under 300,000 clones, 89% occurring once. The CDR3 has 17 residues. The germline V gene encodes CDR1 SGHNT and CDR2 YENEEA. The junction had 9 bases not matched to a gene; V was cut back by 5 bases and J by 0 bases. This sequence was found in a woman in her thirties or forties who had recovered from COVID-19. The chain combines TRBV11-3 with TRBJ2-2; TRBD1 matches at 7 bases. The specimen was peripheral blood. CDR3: CASSAQGDSANTGELFF. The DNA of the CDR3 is TGTGCCAGCAGCGCGCAAGGGGACAGCGCGAACACCGGGGAGCTGTTTTTT.